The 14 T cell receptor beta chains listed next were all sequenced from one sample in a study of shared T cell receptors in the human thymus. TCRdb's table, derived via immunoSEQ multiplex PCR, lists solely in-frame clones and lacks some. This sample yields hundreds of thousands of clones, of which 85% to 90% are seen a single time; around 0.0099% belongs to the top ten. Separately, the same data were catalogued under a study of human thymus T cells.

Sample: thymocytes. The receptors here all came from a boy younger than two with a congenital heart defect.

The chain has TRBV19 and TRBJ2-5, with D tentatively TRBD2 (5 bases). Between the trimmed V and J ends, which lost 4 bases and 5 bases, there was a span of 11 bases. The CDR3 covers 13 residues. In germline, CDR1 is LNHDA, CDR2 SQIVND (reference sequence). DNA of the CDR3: TGTGCCAGTAGTAGAGGAGGCGGGGAGACCCAGTACTTC. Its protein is CASSRGGGETQYF.

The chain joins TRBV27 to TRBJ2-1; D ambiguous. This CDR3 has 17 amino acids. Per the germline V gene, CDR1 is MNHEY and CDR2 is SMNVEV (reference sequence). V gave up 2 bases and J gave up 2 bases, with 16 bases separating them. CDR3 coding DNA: TGTGCCAGCAGTTTAGACCCACTATCCCATCCCTACAATGAGCAGTTCTTC. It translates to CASSLDPLSHPYNEQFF.

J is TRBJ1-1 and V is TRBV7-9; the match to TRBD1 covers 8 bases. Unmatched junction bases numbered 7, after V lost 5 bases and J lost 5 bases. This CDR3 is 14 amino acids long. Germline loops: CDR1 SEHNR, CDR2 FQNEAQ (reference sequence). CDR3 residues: CASSRGQGRTEAFF. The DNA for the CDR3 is TGTGCCAGCAGCCGCGGACAGGGAAGAACTGAAGCTTTCTTT. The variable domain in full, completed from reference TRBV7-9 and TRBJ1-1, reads DTGVSQNPRHKITKRGQNVTFRCDPISEHNRLYWYRQTLGQGPEFLTYFQNEAQLEKSRLLSDRFSAERPKGSFSTLEIQRTEQGDSAMYLCASSRGQGRTEAFFGQGTRLTVV.

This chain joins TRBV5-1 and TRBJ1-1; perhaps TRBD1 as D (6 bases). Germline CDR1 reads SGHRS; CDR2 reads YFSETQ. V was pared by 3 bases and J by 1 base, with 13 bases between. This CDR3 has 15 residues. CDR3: CASSSIQGGNTEAFF. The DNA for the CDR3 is TGCGCCAGCAGCTCAATACAGGGCGGGAACACTGAAGCTTTCTTT. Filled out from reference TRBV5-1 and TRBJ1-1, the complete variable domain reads KAGVTQTPRYLIKTRGQQVTLSCSPISGHRSVSWYQQTPGQGLQFLFEYFSETQRNKGNFPGRFSGRQFSNSRSEMNVSTLELGDSALYLCASSSIQGGNTEAFFGQGTRLTVV.

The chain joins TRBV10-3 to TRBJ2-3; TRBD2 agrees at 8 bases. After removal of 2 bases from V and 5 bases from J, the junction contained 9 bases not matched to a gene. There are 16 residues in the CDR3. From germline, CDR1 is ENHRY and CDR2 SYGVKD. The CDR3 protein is CAISEKTGGPLDTQYF. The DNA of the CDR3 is TGTGCCATCAGTGAGAAAACGGGAGGGCCTTTAGATACGCAGTATTTT.

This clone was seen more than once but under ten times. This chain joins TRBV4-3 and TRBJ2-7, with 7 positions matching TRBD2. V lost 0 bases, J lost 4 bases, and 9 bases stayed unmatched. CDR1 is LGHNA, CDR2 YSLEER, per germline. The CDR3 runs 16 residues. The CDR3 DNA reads TGCGCCAGCAGCCAAGATCCCAGCGGGGAACTGTACGAGCAGTACTTC. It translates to CASSQDPSGELYEQYF.

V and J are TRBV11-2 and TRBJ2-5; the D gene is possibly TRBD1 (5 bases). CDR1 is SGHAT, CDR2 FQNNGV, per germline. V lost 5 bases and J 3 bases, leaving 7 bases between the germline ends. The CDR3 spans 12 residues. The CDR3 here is CASSLTEETQYF. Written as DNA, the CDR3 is TGTGCCAGCAGCCTGACAGAAGAGACCCAGTACTTC.

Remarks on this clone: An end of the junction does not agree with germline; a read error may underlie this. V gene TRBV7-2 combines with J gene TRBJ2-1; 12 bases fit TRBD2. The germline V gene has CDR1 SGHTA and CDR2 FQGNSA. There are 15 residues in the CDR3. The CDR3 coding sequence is TGTGCCAGCAGCCTAGCCCCGGAGACTAGCGGGAGGCAGTTCTTC. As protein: CASSLAPETSGRQFF.

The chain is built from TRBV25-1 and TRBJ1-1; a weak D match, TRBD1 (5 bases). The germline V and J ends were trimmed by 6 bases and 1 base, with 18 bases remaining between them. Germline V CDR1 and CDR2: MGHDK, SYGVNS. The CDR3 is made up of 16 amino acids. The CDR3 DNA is TGTGCCAGCAGGGGGGGAGGAAACGAGGGGAACACTGAAGCTTTCTTT. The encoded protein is CASRGGGNEGNTEAFF.

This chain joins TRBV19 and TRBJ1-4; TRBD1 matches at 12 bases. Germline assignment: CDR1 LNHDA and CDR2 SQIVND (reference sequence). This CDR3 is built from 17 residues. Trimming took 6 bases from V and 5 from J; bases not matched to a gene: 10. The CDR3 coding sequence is TGTGCCAGTAGCACCCGGGACAGGGGGCCCGGAAATGAAAAACTGTTTTTT. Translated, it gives CASSTRDRGPGNEKLFF. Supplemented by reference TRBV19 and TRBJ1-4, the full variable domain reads DGGITQSPKYLFRKEGQNVTLSCEQNLNHDAMYWYRQDPGQGLRLIYYSQIVNDFQKGDIAEGYSVSREKKESFPLTVTSAQKNPTAFYLCASSTRDRGPGNEKLFFGSGTQLSVL.

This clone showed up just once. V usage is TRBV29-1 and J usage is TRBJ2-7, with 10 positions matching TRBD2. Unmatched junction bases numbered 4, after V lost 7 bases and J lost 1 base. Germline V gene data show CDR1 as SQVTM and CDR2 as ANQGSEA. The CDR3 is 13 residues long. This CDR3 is CSAGTSESYEQYF. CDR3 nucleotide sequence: TGCAGCGCGGGGACTAGCGAGTCCTACGAGCAGTACTTC.

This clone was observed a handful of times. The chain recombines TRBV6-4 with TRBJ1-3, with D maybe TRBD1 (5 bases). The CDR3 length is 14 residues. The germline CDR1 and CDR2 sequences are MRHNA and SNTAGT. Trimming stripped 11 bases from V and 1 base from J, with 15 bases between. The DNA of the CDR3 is TGTGCCGGGCCCGTTGGGGGGTCTGGAAACACCATATATTTT. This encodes CAGPVGGSGNTIYF.

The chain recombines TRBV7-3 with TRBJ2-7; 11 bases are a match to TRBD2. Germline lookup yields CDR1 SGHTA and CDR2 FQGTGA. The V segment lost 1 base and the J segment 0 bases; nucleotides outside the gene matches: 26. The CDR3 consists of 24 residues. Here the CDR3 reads CASSLNRDREADGLAGSLSYEQYF. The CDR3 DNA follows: TGTGCCAGCAGCTTAAACCGGGACAGGGAGGCCGACGGACTAGCGGGCTCACTCTCCTACGAGCAGTACTTC.

The CDR3 DNA follows: TGCGCCAGCAGCCCCCGGGTAGCGGGGAAAGATACGCAGTATTTT. It yields the protein CASSPRVAGKDTQYF. V and J are TRBV4-3 and TRBJ2-3, with TRBD2 matching 8 bases. The CDR3 is 15 residues long. Per germline, CDR1 LGHNA and CDR2 YSLEER. With 4 bases clipped from V and 5 bases from J, the junction kept 8 bases outside the gene matches.